The T cell receptor (beta chain) described here comes from a study of T-cell memory formation after mild COVID-19. Study-wide background: Largely, the TCR clusters proved donor specific. Regarding the study as a whole: Contracting CD8+ clones were enriched in EMRA, CD4+ mainly in CM and EM. SARS-CoV-2 specificity was not confirmed for second-wave clones peaking on day 37.

TCRdb itself ran the 5' RACE reads through MiXCR, one entry per CDR3 protein. The sample lists tens of thousands of distinct CDR3 sequences; 6% to 7% were seen once. Note on this clonotype: Antigen: not known.

CDR1 is SGHAT, CDR2 FQNNGV, per germline. V was pared by 1 base and J by 4 bases, with 13 bases between. The CDR3 is 15 residues long. This rearrangement joins TRBV11-2 to TRBJ1-2; D not certain. The sample was PBMCs or a T cell subset sorted from them (not recorded which). This receptor was taken from an adult who had mild COVID-19 (a few samples of this study predate the infection). Cell type and time point are not known. CDR3 coding DNA: TGTGCCAGCAGCTTAGCTGGGAAGATTCCCTATGGCTACACCTTC. Encoded protein: CASSLAGKIPYGYTF.